The rows below give T cell receptor beta chains drawn from one sample of a study of T-cell memory formation after mild COVID-19. One entry per CDR3 protein results from TCRdb running MiXCR on the 5' RACE reads. The data hold some 440,000 distinct CDR3 sequences, with 20% to 25% observed a single time. Sequenced input: PBMCs or a T cell subset sorted from them (not recorded which). The source of these receptors is an adult woman who had mild COVID-19 (a few samples of this study predate the infection). Cell type and time point are not known. Both conserved end residues are part of each CDR3. The D gene is left open where the match is weak. Where a row states a size, it is once, few, many or the class of an expanded clone; other rows omit it.

J gene: TRBJ1-3; D gene: NA; V gene: TRBV6-6; clone size: few; CDR3 DNA: TGTGCCAGCAGTTACTCTGGCTCGAACACCATATATTTT; CDR3 protein: CASSYSGSNTIYF
J gene: TRBJ2-1; D gene: TRBD2; V gene: TRBV10-3; clone size: few; CDR3 DNA: TGTGCCATCAGTGCGGGAGCGGGGGGGCCGAGTGAGCAGTTCTTC; CDR3 protein: CAISAGAGGPSEQFF
J gene: TRBJ2-5; D gene: NA; V gene: TRBV12-3/TRBV12-4; clone size: few; CDR3 DNA: TGTGCCAGCAGCCTCGGGGCGAACCAAGAGACCCAGTACTTC; CDR3 protein: CASSLGANQETQYF
J gene: TRBJ1-5; D gene: TRBD1; V gene: TRBV7-9; clone size: few; CDR3 DNA: TGTGCCAGCAGCTTAGGAGGGACAGGGACCCAGCCCCAGCATTTT; CDR3 protein: CASSLGGTGTQPQHF
J gene: TRBJ2-1; D gene: NA; V gene: TRBV5-1; clone size: NA; CDR3 DNA: TGCGCCAGCAGCTTGGCAAGGGGTAGCCACAATGAGCAGTTCTTC; CDR3 protein: CASSLARGSHNEQFF
J gene: TRBJ1-1; D gene: NA; V gene: TRBV6-5; clone size: NA; CDR3 DNA: TGTGCCAGCAGTCGGGTCGGGGCGAGGAACACTGAAGCTTTCTTT; CDR3 protein: CASSRVGARNTEAFF
J gene: TRBJ2-1; D gene: NA; V gene: TRBV7-9; clone size: NA; CDR3 DNA: TGTGCCAGCAGCTCCTACTTGGCGGGGGCAGGGAATGAGCAGTTCTTC; CDR3 protein: CASSSYLAGAGNEQFF
J gene: TRBJ2-2; D gene: TRBD2; V gene: TRBV6-2/TRBV6-3; clone size: NA; CDR3 DNA: TGTGCCAGCAGTTCCCTCGGGGGGTTCACCGGGGAGCTGTTTTTT; CDR3 protein: CASSSLGGFTGELFF
J gene: TRBJ2-7; D gene: NA; V gene: TRBV5-6; clone size: NA; CDR3 DNA: TGTGCCAGCAGCTTGGATCAGGGGCGCTACGAGCAGTACTTC; CDR3 protein: CASSLDQGRYEQYF
J gene: TRBJ1-4; D gene: NA; V gene: TRBV9; clone size: NA; CDR3 DNA: TGTGCCAGCAGCGAAGTGGGTCATAATGAAAAACTGTTTTTT; CDR3 protein: CASSEVGHNEKLFF
J gene: TRBJ2-3; D gene: NA; V gene: TRBV12-3/TRBV12-4; clone size: few; CDR3 DNA: TGTGCCAGCAGTTCTCCAGGCACGCAGTATTTT; CDR3 protein: CASSSPGTQYF
J gene: TRBJ1-5; D gene: TRBD1; V gene: TRBV20-1; clone size: NA; CDR3 DNA: TGCAGTGCTAGAGACCCACAGGGGTATAGCAATCAGCCCCAGCATTTT; CDR3 protein: CSARDPQGYSNQPQHF
J gene: TRBJ2-1; D gene: TRBD2; V gene: TRBV5-4; clone size: NA; CDR3 DNA: TGTGCCAGCAGCCCAGGGACTAGCGGGAGCAGTAATGAGCAGTTCTTC; CDR3 protein: CASSPGTSGSSNEQFF
J gene: TRBJ2-3; D gene: NA; V gene: TRBV7-3; clone size: NA; CDR3 DNA: TGTGCCAGCAGCTCCGCGCACGTAGATACGCAGTATTTT; CDR3 protein: CASSSAHVDTQYF
J gene: TRBJ2-2; D gene: NA; V gene: TRBV4-2; clone size: few; CDR3 DNA: TGTGCCAGCAGCCAAGATGCCTACCCCGTCGGGTCGGCCGGGGAGCTGTTTTTT; CDR3 protein: CASSQDAYPVGSAGELFF
J gene: TRBJ2-2; D gene: NA; V gene: TRBV7-3; clone size: few; CDR3 DNA: TGTGCCAGCAGCTTTAGGGTGGCCGGGGAGCTGTTTTTT; CDR3 protein: CASSFRVAGELFF
J gene: TRBJ1-2; D gene: NA; V gene: TRBV21-1; clone size: few; CDR3 DNA: TGTGCCAGCAGCAAAGGAGTCAATCCGAGGGGGACGAACTATGGCTACACCTTC; CDR3 protein: CASSKGVNPRGTNYGYTF
J gene: TRBJ2-7; D gene: NA; V gene: TRBV4-2; clone size: NA; CDR3 DNA: TGTGCCAGCAGCCAAGAGAATACAGTCGGCTACGAGCAGTACTTC; CDR3 protein: CASSQENTVGYEQYF
J gene: TRBJ1-1; D gene: NA; V gene: TRBV18; clone size: once; CDR3 DNA: TGTGCCAGCTCACCGCCGCACCCGGGGTTGAACACTGAAGCTTTCTTT; CDR3 protein: CASSPPHPGLNTEAFF
J gene: TRBJ2-1; D gene: TRBD1; V gene: TRBV7-3; clone size: NA; CDR3 DNA: TGTGCCAGCAGCCACACAGGGGGCCCAAGCAATGAGCAGTTCTTC; CDR3 protein: CASSHTGGPSNEQFF
J gene: TRBJ2-7; D gene: NA; V gene: TRBV5-1; clone size: NA; CDR3 DNA: TGCGCCAGCAGCTTGAGTTACGGCCCCTACGAGCAGTACTTC; CDR3 protein: CASSLSYGPYEQYF
J gene: TRBJ2-7; D gene: NA; V gene: TRBV7-2; clone size: NA; CDR3 DNA: TGTGCCAGCAGCATTAGCGGCACCTTCTCCTACGAGCAGTACTTC; CDR3 protein: CASSISGTFSYEQYF
J gene: TRBJ2-7; D gene: NA; V gene: TRBV7-9; clone size: NA; CDR3 DNA: TGTGCCAGCAGCGTCGACATCAACGAGCAGTACTTC; CDR3 protein: CASSVDINEQYF
J gene: TRBJ2-3; D gene: TRBD2; V gene: TRBV20-1; clone size: few; CDR3 DNA: TGCAGTGCTAGCGGGACTAGGAGGACAGATACGCAGTATTTT; CDR3 protein: CSASGTRRTDTQYF
J gene: TRBJ2-7; D gene: TRBD1; V gene: TRBV7-9; clone size: NA; CDR3 DNA: TGTGCCAGCAGCCCCAGGGGGACGGACGAGCAGTACTTC; CDR3 protein: CASSPRGTDEQYF
J gene: TRBJ2-7; D gene: TRBD2; V gene: TRBV30; clone size: once; CDR3 DNA: TGTGCCTGGAGTGTTCGCGGGAGGGGGCACGAGCAGTACTTC; CDR3 protein: CAWSVRGRGHEQYF
J gene: TRBJ2-1; D gene: NA; V gene: TRBV29-1; clone size: NA; CDR3 DNA: TGCAGTGGTATGGGGGGCACTTACAATGAGCAGTTCTTC; CDR3 protein: CSGMGGTYNEQFF
J gene: TRBJ2-1; D gene: NA; V gene: TRBV7-9; clone size: NA; CDR3 DNA: TGTGCCAGCAGCTTGTACTCGGGGTATGAGCAGTTCTTC; CDR3 protein: CASSLYSGYEQFF
J gene: TRBJ2-5; D gene: NA; V gene: TRBV4-1; clone size: many; CDR3 DNA: TGCGCCAGCAGCCAAGAGCGACAAGAGACCCAGTACTTC; CDR3 protein: CASSQERQETQYF
J gene: TRBJ2-7; D gene: NA; V gene: TRBV5-1; clone size: few; CDR3 DNA: TGCGCCAGCACCGTCCCGGGGGCGGACGAGCAGTACTTC; CDR3 protein: CASTVPGADEQYF
J gene: TRBJ1-3; D gene: NA; V gene: TRBV7-6; clone size: NA; CDR3 DNA: TGTGCCAGCAGCTTGGAAGGACGATCTGGAAACACCATATATTTT; CDR3 protein: CASSLEGRSGNTIYF
J gene: TRBJ1-1; D gene: TRBD1; V gene: TRBV11-3; clone size: NA; CDR3 DNA: TGTGCCAGCAGCTGGACAGGGGGCAACACTGAAGCTTTCTTT; CDR3 protein: CASSWTGGNTEAFF
J gene: TRBJ2-2; D gene: TRBD2; V gene: TRBV7-2; clone size: NA; CDR3 DNA: TGTGCCAGCAGCACACGACTAGCGGGGGGGCCATTAGACACCGGGGAGCTGTTTTTT; CDR3 protein: CASSTRLAGGPLDTGELFF
J gene: TRBJ2-1; D gene: TRBD2; V gene: TRBV5-5; clone size: few; CDR3 DNA: TGTGCCAGCAGCCTAGAACGACTAGCGGGGCGTTACAATGAGCAGTTCTTC; CDR3 protein: CASSLERLAGRYNEQFF
J gene: TRBJ2-7; D gene: NA; V gene: TRBV6-5; clone size: few; CDR3 DNA: TGTGCCAGCAGCAAAAGGCCAGGGATTGTATACGAGCAGTACTTC; CDR3 protein: CASSKRPGIVYEQYF
J gene: TRBJ2-1; D gene: NA; V gene: TRBV12-3/TRBV12-4; clone size: NA; CDR3 DNA: TGTGCCAGCAGGAAGGCCGGGACGATTTATGTTCGGTTCTTC; CDR3 protein: CASRKAGTIYVRFF
J gene: TRBJ1-2; D gene: NA; V gene: TRBV21-1; clone size: NA; CDR3 DNA: TGTGCCGGCAGGGCCCCGGGAGGCTATGGCTACACCTTC; CDR3 protein: CAGRAPGGYGYTF
J gene: TRBJ2-7; D gene: NA; V gene: TRBV5-1; clone size: few; CDR3 DNA: TGCGCCAGCAGCTTCATGCCAGGGGCGTCCTACGAGCAGTACTTC; CDR3 protein: CASSFMPGASYEQYF
J gene: TRBJ2-1; D gene: TRBD1; V gene: TRBV27; clone size: NA; CDR3 DNA: TGTGCCAGCAGTTCCGCCGGGACAGGGGGGGGGAAGCAGTTCTTC; CDR3 protein: CASSSAGTGGGKQFF
J gene: TRBJ2-5; D gene: NA; V gene: TRBV7-2; clone size: few; CDR3 DNA: TGTGCCAGCAGCTCTAGGCGGGGGCAGACCCAGTACTTC; CDR3 protein: CASSSRRGQTQYF
J gene: TRBJ2-4; D gene: NA; V gene: TRBV15; clone size: NA; CDR3 DNA: TGTGCCACCAACCCGGACGCGGGAAACATTCAGTACTTC; CDR3 protein: CATNPDAGNIQYF
J gene: TRBJ2-1; D gene: TRBD2; V gene: TRBV9; clone size: NA; CDR3 DNA: TGTGCCAGCAGCGTCTCGAGTAGCGGGGGGCTGAGCTCCTACAATGAGCAGTTCTTC; CDR3 protein: CASSVSSSGGLSSYNEQFF
J gene: TRBJ1-1; D gene: NA; V gene: TRBV27; clone size: few; CDR3 DNA: TGTGCCACCCGGGTCGGGAACACTGAAGCTTTCTTT; CDR3 protein: CATRVGNTEAFF
J gene: TRBJ2-1; D gene: TRBD2; V gene: TRBV4-1; clone size: NA; CDR3 DNA: TGCGCCAGCAGCCAAGTACCGGGGACTAGTTGGAATGAGCAGTTCTTC; CDR3 protein: CASSQVPGTSWNEQFF
J gene: TRBJ2-4; D gene: TRBD2; V gene: TRBV2; clone size: NA; CDR3 DNA: TGTGCCAGCAGTGCCCGGGGAGGGGAAAACATTCAGTACTTC; CDR3 protein: CASSARGGENIQYF
J gene: TRBJ2-7; D gene: TRBD1; V gene: TRBV6-2/TRBV6-3; clone size: NA; CDR3 DNA: TGTGCCAGCAGTCGTACAGGGGGTGACCTCTACGAGCAGTACTTC; CDR3 protein: CASSRTGGDLYEQYF
J gene: TRBJ2-1; D gene: TRBD2; V gene: TRBV6-1; clone size: NA; CDR3 DNA: TGTGCCAGCAGACTATTGAGAGGGACTAGCGAAAGCTCCTACAATGAGCAGTTCTTC; CDR3 protein: CASRLLRGTSESSYNEQFF
J gene: TRBJ2-3; D gene: NA; V gene: TRBV7-2; clone size: many; CDR3 DNA: TGTGCCAGCAGCTTAGCGGGGGGATCCACAGATACGCAGTATTTT; CDR3 protein: CASSLAGGSTDTQYF
J gene: TRBJ2-1; D gene: NA; V gene: TRBV20-1; clone size: few; CDR3 DNA: TGCAGTGCCTATGGGGCTAGCGAGGGCAATGAGCAGTTCTTC; CDR3 protein: CSAYGASEGNEQFF
J gene: TRBJ2-7; D gene: TRBD1; V gene: TRBV2; clone size: few; CDR3 DNA: TGTGCCAGCAGACCGGGACAGCCGACCTACGAGCAGTACTTC; CDR3 protein: CASRPGQPTYEQYF
J gene: TRBJ1-2; D gene: NA; V gene: TRBV5-1; clone size: NA; CDR3 DNA: TGCGCCAGCGCGTCATCTAACTATGGCTACACCTTC; CDR3 protein: CASASSNYGYTF
J gene: TRBJ2-7; D gene: NA; V gene: TRBV6-1; clone size: NA; CDR3 DNA: TGTGCCAGCACAGACAAACCAGCGTCCTACGAGCAGTACTTC; CDR3 protein: CASTDKPASYEQYF
J gene: TRBJ2-1; D gene: TRBD2; V gene: TRBV2; clone size: few; CDR3 DNA: TGTGCCAGCAGGGCCACTAGCGGGGGGCCTTACAATGAGCAGTTCTTC; CDR3 protein: CASRATSGGPYNEQFF
J gene: TRBJ2-3; D gene: NA; V gene: TRBV7-3; clone size: few; CDR3 DNA: TGTGCCAGCAGCTTTGGGGTGAGAACTTACGGCACAGATACGCAGTATTTT; CDR3 protein: CASSFGVRTYGTDTQYF
J gene: TRBJ2-5; D gene: NA; V gene: TRBV3-1; clone size: few; CDR3 DNA: TGTGCCAGCAGCCCAAGCGGAGGGACCCAAGAGACCCAGTACTTC; CDR3 protein: CASSPSGGTQETQYF
J gene: TRBJ2-6; D gene: NA; V gene: TRBV19; clone size: NA; CDR3 DNA: TGTGCCAGTAGTATTGTGTGGGGAGTAAGTCACTCTGGGGCCAACGTCCTGACTTTC; CDR3 protein: CASSIVWGVSHSGANVLTF
J gene: TRBJ1-5; D gene: NA; V gene: TRBV7-2; clone size: NA; CDR3 DNA: TGTGCCAGCAGCCCTCGAGCAGGGGATCAGCCCCAGCATTTT; CDR3 protein: CASSPRAGDQPQHF
J gene: TRBJ2-2; D gene: TRBD2; V gene: TRBV4-1; clone size: NA; CDR3 DNA: TGCGCCAGCAGTCAACGGGGGGGTGCCGCGGCCGGGGAGCTGTTTTTT; CDR3 protein: CASSQRGGAAAGELFF
J gene: TRBJ2-1; D gene: NA; V gene: TRBV29-1; clone size: few; CDR3 DNA: TGCAGCGTTGGGACTGGACACAATGAGCAGTTCTTC; CDR3 protein: CSVGTGHNEQFF